The 19 T cell receptor beta chains given below trace back to one sample, sequenced in a study of identical twins. TCRdb itself ran the 5' RACE reads through MiXCR, one entry per CDR3 protein. Counted here are 1.5 million to 2 million distinct CDR3 sequences, around 29% occurring once; the ten biggest clones make up about 0.27%. The sequencing sample was made of cord blood. All receptors come from a newborn girl in good health.

This clonotype occurred once. This sequence joins TRBV28 and TRBJ2-2, with D possibly TRBD1 on 6 matching bases. Germline values: CDR1 MDHEN, CDR2 SYDVKM. V was cut by 3 bases and J by 6 bases, with 14 bases left in between. This CDR3 is built from 15 residues. This CDR3 is CASSLGAIGAGELFF. CDR3 nucleotides: TGTGCCAGCAGTTTGGGGGCTATAGGCGCCGGGGAGCTGTTTTTT.

Turning to this clonotype: Germline and junction disagree at one end, which may indicate a read error. The DNA for the CDR3 is TGTGCCAGCTCACCGGTGGATAGGTCACCCCCCCACTTT. Translated: CASSPVDRSPPHF. J is TRBJ1-6 and V is TRBV18; D unresolved. Germline values: CDR1 KGHSH, CDR2 LQKENI. The CDR3 covers 13 residues.

V usage is TRBV7-9 and J usage is TRBJ1-4; 7 nucleotides line up with TRBD1. The CDR3 runs 16 residues. Germline CDR1 reads SEHNR; CDR2 reads FQNEAQ (reference sequence). The junction had 4 bases not matched to a gene; V was cut back by 1 base and J by 2 bases. The CDR3 loop reads CASSLGQGSTNEKLFF. The DNA for the CDR3 is TGTGCCAGCAGCTTAGGACAGGGTTCGACTAATGAAAAACTGTTTTTT.

Of note for this clonotype: A much larger clonotype is one base distant, so this may be a read error. V gene TRBV5-1 combines with J gene TRBJ2-5, with 13 nucleotides matching TRBD2. The CDR3 has 17 amino acids. Unmatched junction bases numbered 13, after V lost 0 bases and J lost 11 bases. From germline, CDR1 is SGHRS and CDR2 YFSETQ. The CDR3 sequence is CASSLGTSGRSANEQYF. Here the CDR3 DNA reads TGCGCCAGCAGCTTGGGGACTAGCGGGAGATCAGCAAATGAGCAGTACTTC.

The chain joins TRBV3-1 to TRBJ2-3, with 8 bases aligning to TRBD1. The length of the CDR3 is 16 residues. Trimming at V came to 0 bases and at J to 1 base, leaving 3 bases not matched to a gene. Germline CDR1 is LGHDT and CDR2 is YNNKEL (reference sequence). This chain's CDR3 is CASSQDGQGGTDTQYF. The DNA for the CDR3 is TGTGCCAGCAGCCAAGACGGACAGGGCGGCACAGATACGCAGTATTTT.

This clonotype turned up a few times. This chain uses TRBV6-1 with TRBJ2-7, with TRBD1 as a possible D gene (5 bases). Germline V gene sequence: CDR1 MNHNS, CDR2 SASEGT. Trimming took off 4 bases at V and 0 bases at J, with 19 bases between the two ends. The CDR3 extends over 17 amino acids. Written as DNA, the CDR3 is TGTGCCAGCAGTGGAGGTTCTTGGGGCGGAAGCTCCTACGAGCAGTACTTC. Amino acid sequence: CASSGGSWGGSSYEQYF.

The rearrangement joins TRBV20-1 to TRBJ2-4, with TRBD1 matching over 8 bases. With 4 bases clipped from V and 8 bases from J, the junction kept 4 bases outside the gene matches. Germline-derived CDR1 and CDR2 are DFQATT and SNEGSKA (reference sequence). CDR3 size: 12 residues. In DNA, the CDR3 is TGCAGTGCTACTACGGACAGGGACATTCAGTACTTC. Amino acid sequence: CSATTDRDIQYF.

The V call is TRBV20-1, the J call TRBJ2-7; D is possibly TRBD2 (5 bases). The ends were cut back, 1 base at V and 2 bases at J, with 15 bases in the middle. The CDR3 contains 15 residues. CDR1 is DFQATT and CDR2 is SNEGSKA in the germline V gene (reference sequence). CDR3 coding DNA: TGCAGTGCTAGAGGAGGGCCGCGTCTGGCCTACGAGCAGTACTTC. Its translation: CSARGGPRLAYEQYF.

The J gene is TRBJ2-3, the V gene TRBV5-5; 13 bases agree with TRBD2. Germline V gives CDR1 SGHKS, CDR2 YYEKEE (reference sequence). The CDR3 spans 20 residues. J gave up 2 bases and V 1 base, and 13 bases lay outside the gene matches. This CDR3 reads CASSLKRTSGSLLFTDTQYF. The CDR3 nucleotides read TGTGCCAGCAGCTTGAAAAGGACTAGCGGGAGTCTCCTGTTCACAGATACGCAGTATTTT.

This clonotype was counted only a few times. This chain links TRBV20-1 with TRBJ1-1; D not resolved. The ends were cut back, 3 bases at V and 1 base at J, with 9 bases in the middle. The CDR3 extends over 13 amino acids. Per the germline V gene, CDR1 is DFQATT and CDR2 is SNEGSKA (reference sequence). In DNA, the CDR3 is TGCAGTGCTAGTTGGGTTGCGAACACTGAAGCTTTCTTT. Translation: CSASWVANTEAFF.

DNA for the CDR3: TGTGCCAGCAGACCGGGACTCAAAACATGGGAGACCCAGTACTTC. It codes for CASRPGLKTWETQYF. The V and J genes are TRBV2 and TRBJ2-5; weak D call: TRBD2 (6 bases). Germline CDR1 is SNHLY and CDR2 is FYNNEI. V was pared by 6 bases and J by 5 bases, with 19 bases between. The CDR3 loop spans 15 amino acids.

At least ten counts were recorded for this clonotype. V gene TRBV2 combines with J gene TRBJ2-5; perhaps TRBD1 as D (6 bases). Germline values: CDR1 SNHLY, CDR2 FYNNEI. The CDR3 sequence is 14 residues long. V lost 2 bases to trimming and J lost 2 bases, with 9 bases between them. The CDR3 here is CASSERGTQETQYF. The CDR3 DNA sequence: TGTGCCAGCAGTGAAAGGGGGACACAAGAGACCCAGTACTTC.

This clonotype appeared a single time. The chain employs TRBV20-1 and TRBJ2-3, with 13 bases matching TRBD2. In germline, CDR1 is DFQATT, CDR2 SNEGSKA (reference sequence). Trimming removed 3 bases from V and 4 bases from J; junction bases left unmatched: 10. The CDR3 contains 17 residues. The DNA for the CDR3 is TGCAGTGCTAGCGGACTAGCGGGAGCTAGGGTCCCAGATACGCAGTATTTT. This translates into CSASGLAGARVPDTQYF.

This clonotype was recorded at least ten times. The V gene is TRBV6-5, the J gene TRBJ1-1, with D unresolved. Germline assignment: CDR1 MNHEY and CDR2 SVGAGI. Trimming shortened V by 2 bases and J by 3 bases, and 7 bases separated the two germline ends. This CDR3 contains 13 residues. CDR3 region: CASSYGGDTEAFF. In DNA, the CDR3 is TGTGCCAGCAGTTACGGTGGGGACACTGAAGCTTTCTTT.

The V and J genes are TRBV25-1 and TRBJ2-2, with D tentatively TRBD1 (5 bases). V was pared by 5 bases and J by 0 bases, with 10 bases between. This CDR3 is built from 15 residues. CDR1 is MGHDK and CDR2 is SYGVNS in the germline V gene. CDR3 DNA sequence: TGTGCCAGCAGTTTGGTACAGGCGAACACCGGGGAGCTGTTTTTT. Its translation: CASSLVQANTGELFF.

This clonotype was detected a few times. The V gene is TRBV4-1, the J gene TRBJ1-2, with 10 bases fitting TRBD1. The CDR3 sequence is 16 residues long. Trimming cost V 2 bases and J 3 bases; bases outside gene matches: 6. Germline loops: CDR1 MGHRA, CDR2 YSYEKL. CDR3: CASSQKGQGNYYGYTF. CDR3 in DNA: TGCGCCAGCAGCCAAAAGGGACAGGGGAATTACTATGGCTACACCTTC.

Comments on this clonotype: An end of the junction differs from the germline gene, which may be a read error. The rearrangement links TRBV7-7 to TRBJ2-2; 9 bases are a match to TRBD2. In germline, CDR1 is SSHAT, CDR2 FNYEAQ (reference sequence). The CDR3 runs to 15 residues. CDR3 nucleotide sequence: TGTGCTAGCAGCGCAGCCGTTGGACTAGCGGGGGAGCTGTTTTTT. Its protein is CASSAAVGLAGELFF.

Worth noting for this clonotype: A much larger clone sits a single nucleotide away, making a read error possible. The gene calls are TRBV29-1 and TRBJ2-7; 8 bases align to TRBD1. Per the germline V gene, CDR1 is SQVTM and CDR2 is ANQGSEA. The CDR3 has 14 residues. DNA of the CDR3: TGCGGCGTTGAAGGCCGGGACAGGCACTACGAGCAGTACTTC. Protein: CGVEGRDRHYEQYF.

This clonotype showed up just a few times. The chain joins TRBV12-3 or TRBV12-4 to TRBJ2-3; 8 bases line up with TRBD2. V dropped 2 bases and J dropped 4; count of bases not matched to a gene: 5. CDR3 length: 15 amino acids. CDR3 DNA: TGTGCCAGCAGTTTAATCGGGAGGGCTTCAGATACGCAGTATTTT. This translates into CASSLIGRASDTQYF.